This T cell receptor beta chain was identified in a study of shared clonotypes between healthy human individuals. At the level of the study: Those who served as donors were a couple of women and three men between the ages of 18 and 49.

The test was conducted at deep level. The protocol was immunoSEQ multiplex PCR, while the TCRdb copy is restricted to in-frame clones and leaves out a portion. The sample lists over 400,000 clones, 81% occurring once. The CDR3 runs 13 residues. The V gene's germline CDR1 is SGHRS and CDR2 YFSETQ. Trimming took off 4 bases at V and 3 bases at J, with 10 bases between the two ends. Sequencing used PBMCs. This chain joins TRBV5-1 and TRBJ2-5; D not certain. This sequence was found in a woman between 40 and 50 years old in good health. Some clones in this sample may be carry-over from other donors' samples. In nucleotides, the CDR3 is TGCGCCAGCAGCCCCGCAGGTGAAGAGACCCAGTACTTC. It codes for CASSPAGEETQYF.